This T cell receptor beta chain was sequenced during a study of shared clonotypes between healthy human individuals. Notes on the study in general: Limitation of the genetic and exposure-history diversity represented came from the few donors.

Some clones are missing from TCRdb's copy, which holds only in-frame ones; the method was immunoSEQ multiplex PCR. The sample records over a million clones, approximately 80% being singletons. A note on this clone: Antigen specificity is unknown.

CDR3 length: 15 residues. V lost 0 bases to trimming and J lost 4 bases, with 9 bases between them. CDR1 and CDR2 (germline): ENHRY, SYGVKD. There were only Caucasian adults among the donors, and all lived in Nashville, Tennessee. Sequencing was carried out using memory CD4+ T cells from PBMCs. The subset here: CD45RA-negative fraction. This sequence was found in a man aged 18 to 30 in good health. Some clones in this sample may be carry-over from other donors' samples. The chain joins TRBV10-3 to TRBJ1-4; tentatively, D is TRBD1 (5 bases). CDR3 protein: CAISESAGSNEKLFF. DNA of the CDR3: TGTGCCATCAGTGAGTCGGCAGGGAGTAATGAAAAACTGTTTTTT.